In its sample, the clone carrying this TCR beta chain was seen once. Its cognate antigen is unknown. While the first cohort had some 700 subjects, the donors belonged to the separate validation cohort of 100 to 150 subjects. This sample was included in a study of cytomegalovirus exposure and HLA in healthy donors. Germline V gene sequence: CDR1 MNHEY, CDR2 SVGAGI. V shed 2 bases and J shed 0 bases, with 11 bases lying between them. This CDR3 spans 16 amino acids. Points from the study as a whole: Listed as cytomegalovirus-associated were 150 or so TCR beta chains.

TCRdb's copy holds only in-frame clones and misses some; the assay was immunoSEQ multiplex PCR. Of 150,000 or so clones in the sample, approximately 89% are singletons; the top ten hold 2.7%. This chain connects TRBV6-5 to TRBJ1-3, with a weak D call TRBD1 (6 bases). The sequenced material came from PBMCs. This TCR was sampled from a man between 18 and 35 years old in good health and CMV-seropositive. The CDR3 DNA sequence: TGTGCCAGCAGTTACGACAGGCCAGTCTCTGGAAACACCATATATTTT. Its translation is CASSYDRPVSGNTIYF.